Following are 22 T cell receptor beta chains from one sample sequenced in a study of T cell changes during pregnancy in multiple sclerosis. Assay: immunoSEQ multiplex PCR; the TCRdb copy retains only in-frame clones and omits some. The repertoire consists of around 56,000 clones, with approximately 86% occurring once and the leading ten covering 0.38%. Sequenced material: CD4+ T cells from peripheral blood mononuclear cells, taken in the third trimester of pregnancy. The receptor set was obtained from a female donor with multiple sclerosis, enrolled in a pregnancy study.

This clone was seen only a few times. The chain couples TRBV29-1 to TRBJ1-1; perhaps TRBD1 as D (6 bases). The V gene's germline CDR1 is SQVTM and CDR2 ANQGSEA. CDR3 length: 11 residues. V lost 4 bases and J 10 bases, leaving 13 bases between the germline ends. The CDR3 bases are TGCAGCGTTGGTGGGGGACAAAGAGCTTTCTTT. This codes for CSVGGGQRAFF.

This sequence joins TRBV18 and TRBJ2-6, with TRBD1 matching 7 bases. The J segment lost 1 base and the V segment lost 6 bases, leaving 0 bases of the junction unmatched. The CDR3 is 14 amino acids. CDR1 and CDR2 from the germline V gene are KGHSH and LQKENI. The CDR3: CASSRGSGANVLTF. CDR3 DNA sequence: TGTGCCAGCTCCAGGGGGTCTGGGGCCAACGTCCTGACTTTC.

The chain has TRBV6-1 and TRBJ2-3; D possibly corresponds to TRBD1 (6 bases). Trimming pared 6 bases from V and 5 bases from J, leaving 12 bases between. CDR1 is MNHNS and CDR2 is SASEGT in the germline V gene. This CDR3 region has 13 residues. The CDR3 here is CASRRQVEDTQYF. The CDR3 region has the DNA TGTGCCAGCAGGAGACAGGTCGAAGATACGCAGTATTTT.

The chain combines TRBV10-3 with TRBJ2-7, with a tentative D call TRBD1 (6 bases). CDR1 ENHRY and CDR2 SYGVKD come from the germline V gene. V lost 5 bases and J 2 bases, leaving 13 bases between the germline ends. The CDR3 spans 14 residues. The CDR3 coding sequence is TGTGCCATCAGTCCTAGCCGGGACACCTACGAGCAGTACTTC. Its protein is CAISPSRDTYEQYF.

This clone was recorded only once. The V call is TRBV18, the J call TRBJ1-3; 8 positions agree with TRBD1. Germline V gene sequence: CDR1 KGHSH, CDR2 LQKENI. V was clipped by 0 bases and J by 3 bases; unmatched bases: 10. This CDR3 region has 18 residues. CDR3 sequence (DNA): TGTGCCAGCTCACCACCGTCAGGGGGCCCTTTCAATGGAAACACCATATATTTT. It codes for CASSPPSGGPFNGNTIYF.

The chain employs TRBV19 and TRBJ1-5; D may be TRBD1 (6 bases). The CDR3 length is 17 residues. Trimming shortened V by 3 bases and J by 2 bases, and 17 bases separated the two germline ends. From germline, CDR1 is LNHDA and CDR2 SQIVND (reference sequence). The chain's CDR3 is CASSIPPGGLRNQPQHF. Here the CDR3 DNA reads TGTGCCAGTAGTATCCCCCCGGGGGGCCTACGCAATCAGCCCCAGCATTTT.

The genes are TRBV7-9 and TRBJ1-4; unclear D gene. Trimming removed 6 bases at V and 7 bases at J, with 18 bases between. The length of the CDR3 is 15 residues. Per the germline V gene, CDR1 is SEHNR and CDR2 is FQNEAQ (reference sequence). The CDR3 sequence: CASRPKPRHSEKLFF. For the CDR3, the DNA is TGTGCCAGCAGACCAAAGCCGAGGCATAGTGAAAAACTGTTTTTT.

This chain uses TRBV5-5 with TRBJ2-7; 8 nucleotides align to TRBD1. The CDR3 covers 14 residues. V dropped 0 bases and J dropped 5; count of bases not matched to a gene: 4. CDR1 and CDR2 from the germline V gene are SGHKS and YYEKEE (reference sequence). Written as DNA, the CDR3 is TGTGCCAGCAGCTTGGTCGGACAGGGAAACGAGCAGTACTTC. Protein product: CASSLVGQGNEQYF.

CDR3 DNA: TGTGCCAGCAGCTTAGCACATAACACTGAAGCTTTCTTT. This sequence encodes CASSLAHNTEAFF. V and J are TRBV7-6 and TRBJ1-1; no firm D call. This CDR3 region has 13 residues. V lost 0 bases and J lost 2, with 4 bases in between. Germline CDR1 is SGHVS and CDR2 is FNYEAQ. Looking up the rest from reference TRBV7-6 and TRBJ1-1 gives the full variable domain: GAGVSQSPRYKVTKRGQDVALRCDPISGHVSLYWYRQALGQGPEFLTYFNYEAQQDKSGLPNDRFSAERPEGSISTLTIQRTEQRDSAMYRCASSLAHNTEAFFGQGTRLTVV.

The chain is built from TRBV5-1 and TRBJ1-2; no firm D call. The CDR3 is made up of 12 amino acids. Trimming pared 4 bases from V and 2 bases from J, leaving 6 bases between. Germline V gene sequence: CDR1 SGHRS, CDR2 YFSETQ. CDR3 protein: CASSAQNYGYTF. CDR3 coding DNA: TGCGCCAGCAGCGCACAGAACTATGGCTACACCTTC.

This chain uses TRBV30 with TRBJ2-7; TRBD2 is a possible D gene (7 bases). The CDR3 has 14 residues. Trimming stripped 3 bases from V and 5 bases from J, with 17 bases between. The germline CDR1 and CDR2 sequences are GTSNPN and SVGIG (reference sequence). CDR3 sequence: CAWRYWTGGHEQYF. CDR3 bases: TGTGCCTGGAGGTATTGGACCGGGGGGCACGAGCAGTACTTC.

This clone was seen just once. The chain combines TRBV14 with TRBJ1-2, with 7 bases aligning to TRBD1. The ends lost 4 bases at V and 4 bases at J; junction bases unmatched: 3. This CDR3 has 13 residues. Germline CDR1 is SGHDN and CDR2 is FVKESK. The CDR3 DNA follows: TGTGCCAGCAGCCCGGGACAGTCCTATGGCTACACCTTC. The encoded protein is CASSPGQSYGYTF.

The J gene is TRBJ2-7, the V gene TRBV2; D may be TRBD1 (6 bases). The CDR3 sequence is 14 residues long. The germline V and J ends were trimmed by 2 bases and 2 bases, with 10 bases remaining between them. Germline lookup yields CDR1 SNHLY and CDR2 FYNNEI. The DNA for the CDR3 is TGTGCCAGCAGTGAAACCCAGGGGCCCTACGAGCAGTACTTC. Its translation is CASSETQGPYEQYF.

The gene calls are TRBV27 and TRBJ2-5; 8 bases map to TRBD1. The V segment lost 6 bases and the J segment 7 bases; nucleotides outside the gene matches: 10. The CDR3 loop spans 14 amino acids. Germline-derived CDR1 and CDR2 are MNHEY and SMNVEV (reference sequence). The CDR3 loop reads CASRLGQGGGTQYF. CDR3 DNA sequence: TGTGCCAGCAGATTAGGACAGGGTGGGGGGACCCAGTACTTC.

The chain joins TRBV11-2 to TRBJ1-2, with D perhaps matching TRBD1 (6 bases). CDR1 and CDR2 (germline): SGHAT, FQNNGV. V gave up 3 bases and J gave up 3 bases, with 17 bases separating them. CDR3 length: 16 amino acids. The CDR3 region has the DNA TGTGCCAGCAGCTTTCGGCGGACAGCCTCGGACTATGGCTACACCTTC. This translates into CASSFRRTASDYGYTF.

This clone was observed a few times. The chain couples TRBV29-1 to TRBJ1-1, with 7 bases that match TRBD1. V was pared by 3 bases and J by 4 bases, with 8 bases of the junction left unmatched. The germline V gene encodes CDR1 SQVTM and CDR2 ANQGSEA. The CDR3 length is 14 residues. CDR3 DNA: TGCAGCGTTGATCCCGGGCAGGGGGGCACTGAAGCTTTCTTT. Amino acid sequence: CSVDPGQGGTEAFF.

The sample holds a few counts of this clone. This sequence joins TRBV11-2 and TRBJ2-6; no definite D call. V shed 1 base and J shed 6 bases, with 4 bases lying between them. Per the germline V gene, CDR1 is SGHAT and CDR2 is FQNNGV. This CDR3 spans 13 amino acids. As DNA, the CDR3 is TGTGCCAGCAGCTTAGCACAGGCCAACGTCCTGACTTTC. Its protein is CASSLAQANVLTF. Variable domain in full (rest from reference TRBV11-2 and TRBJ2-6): EAGVAQSPRYKIIEKRQSVAFWCNPISGHATLYWYQQILGQGPKLLIQFQNNGVVDDSQLPKDRFSAERLKGVDSTLKIQPAKLEDSAVYLCASSLAQANVLTFGAGSRLTVL.

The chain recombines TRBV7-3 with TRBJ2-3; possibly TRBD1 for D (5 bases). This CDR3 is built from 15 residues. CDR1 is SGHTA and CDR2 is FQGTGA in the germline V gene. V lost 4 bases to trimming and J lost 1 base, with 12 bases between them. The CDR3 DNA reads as TGTGCCAGCAGCTCTCAGGGTGCGGGCACAGATACGCAGTATTTT. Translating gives CASSSQGAGTDTQYF.

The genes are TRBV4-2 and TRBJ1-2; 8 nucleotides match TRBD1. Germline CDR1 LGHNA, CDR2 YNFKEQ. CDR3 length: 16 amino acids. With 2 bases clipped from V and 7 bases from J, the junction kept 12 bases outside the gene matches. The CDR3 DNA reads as TGTGCCAGCAGCCAATCCACCGGACAGGGAGGTGGTGGCTACACCTTC. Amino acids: CASSQSTGQGGGGYTF.

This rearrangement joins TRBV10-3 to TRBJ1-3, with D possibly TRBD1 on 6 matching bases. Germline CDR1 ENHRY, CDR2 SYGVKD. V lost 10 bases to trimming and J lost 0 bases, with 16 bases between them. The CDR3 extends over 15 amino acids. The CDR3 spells CASAGGGVSGNTIYF. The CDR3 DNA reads TGTGCCAGCGCCGGCGGGGGCGTCTCTGGAAACACCATATATTTT.

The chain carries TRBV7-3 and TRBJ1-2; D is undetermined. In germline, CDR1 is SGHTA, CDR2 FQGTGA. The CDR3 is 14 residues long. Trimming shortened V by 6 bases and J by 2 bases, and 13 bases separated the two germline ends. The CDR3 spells CASSPSAGNYGYTF. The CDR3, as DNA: TGTGCCAGCAGTCCCTCAGCCGGGAACTATGGCTACACCTTC.

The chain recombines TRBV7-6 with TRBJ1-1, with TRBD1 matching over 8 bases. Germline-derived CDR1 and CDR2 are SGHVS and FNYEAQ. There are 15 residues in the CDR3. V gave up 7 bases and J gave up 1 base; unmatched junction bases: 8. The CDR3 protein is CASTQGQGTNTEAFF. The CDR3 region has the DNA TGTGCCAGCACTCAAGGACAGGGCACGAACACTGAAGCTTTCTTT.